These 14 T cell receptor beta chains came from one sample sequenced in a study of T cell repertoires in ileal Crohn's disease. Profiled with immunoSEQ multiplex PCR; TCRdb holds only in-frame clones, not every one. This sample has about 15,000 clones, with about 75% found just once. As for time point: inflamed ileum from the surgical specimen. The sequencing sample was made of ileal tissue. The origin of the receptors is an adult with Crohn's disease.

The J gene is TRBJ2-3, the V gene TRBV6-1; D remains ambiguous. The CDR3 covers 13 residues. Germline CDR1 and CDR2: MNHNS and SASEGT. Between the trimmed V and J ends, which lost 6 bases and 9 bases, there was a span of 16 bases. The CDR3 region has the DNA TGTGCCAGCAGCGTGAACCCTCGAGACACGCAGTATTTT. Encoded protein: CASSVNPRDTQYF.

The CDR3 DNA reads TGTGCCAGCAGTGAAGATTTGTGGTCGAACACTGAAGCTTTCTTT. It translates to CASSEDLWSNTEAFF. The J gene is TRBJ1-1, the V gene TRBV6-1; no definite D call. The CDR3 extends over 15 amino acids. Germline loops: CDR1 MNHNS, CDR2 SASEGT. The V end was cut by 1 base, the J end by 1 base, with 10 bases between.

The chain employs TRBV27 and TRBJ1-1, with D unresolved. This CDR3 spans 16 amino acids. The V end lost 5 bases, the J end lost 0 bases, and 16 bases lay between the germline ends. The germline V gene encodes CDR1 MNHEY and CDR2 SMNVEV (reference sequence). For the CDR3, the DNA is TGTGCCAGCAGTCCGTGGACGGATTTTATGAACACTGAAGCTTTCTTT. Its protein is CASSPWTDFMNTEAFF.

The gene calls are TRBV5-3 and TRBJ1-3; D remains ambiguous. TRBV5-3 is an ORF; its function is uncertain. The ends were cut back, 0 bases at V and 7 bases at J, with 17 bases in the middle. The CDR3 is 16 residues long. CDR3: CARSLADIVVDNTIYF. CDR3 in DNA: TGTGCCAGAAGCTTGGCAGACATAGTGGTAGACAACACCATATATTTT.

V and J are TRBV27 and TRBJ2-7, with D possibly being TRBD1 or TRBD2 (6 bases each). V was cut by 5 bases and J by 5 bases, with 16 bases left in between. CDR1 and CDR2 from the germline V gene are MNHEY and SMNVEV (reference sequence). CDR3 length: 14 amino acids. CDR3 amino acids: CASSPEGGMNEQYF. The CDR3 nucleotides are TGTGCCAGCAGTCCCGAAGGGGGGATGAACGAGCAGTACTTC.

This clone is termed medium-sized. This rearrangement joins TRBV5-5 to TRBJ2-1; D perhaps matches TRBD2 (5 bases). Trimming removed 1 base at V and 8 bases at J, with 10 bases between. This CDR3 contains 13 residues. Germline assignment: CDR1 SGHKS and CDR2 YYEKEE (reference sequence). Here the CDR3 reads CASSLFPRDEQFF. CDR3 nucleotide sequence: TGTGCCAGCAGCTTGTTTCCGCGGGATGAGCAGTTCTTC.

This sequence joins TRBV27 and TRBJ1-2, with 10 nucleotides matching TRBD1. There are 15 residues in the CDR3. The trim removed 1 base at V and 6 bases at J, leaving 5 bases unmatched. Per the germline V gene, CDR1 is MNHEY and CDR2 is SMNVEV (reference sequence). For the CDR3, the DNA is TGTGCCAGCAGTTTATTCCCGGACAGGGGGGATGGCTACACCTTC. Translated, it gives CASSLFPDRGDGYTF.

This clone has just one count. A junction boundary mismatches the germline segment, possibly from a read error. The V call is TRBV18, the J call TRBJ2-1; D not certain. Per the germline V gene, CDR1 is KGHSH and CDR2 is LQKENI. There are 13 residues in the CDR3. This CDR3 reads CASSPLRTDHPVF. The CDR3 DNA sequence: TGTGCCAGCTCACCGCTTCGCACGGACCACCCAGTCTTC.

CDR3 loop: CSVEGISRGGTEAFF. Written as DNA, the CDR3 is TGCAGCGTTGAAGGGATAAGCAGGGGGGGAACTGAAGCTTTCTTT. The chain is built from TRBV29-1 and TRBJ1-1; 7 bases are a match to TRBD1. Germline CDR1 reads SQVTM; CDR2 reads ANQGSEA. This CDR3 comprises 15 residues. V gave up 1 base and J gave up 5 bases; unmatched junction bases: 10.

The chain employs TRBV7-9 and TRBJ1-2; D is perhaps TRBD1 (5 bases). The germline V and J ends were trimmed by 4 bases and 3 bases, with 15 bases remaining between them. The germline gives CDR1 SEHNR, CDR2 FQNEAQ (reference sequence). The CDR3 consists of 15 residues. The DNA of the CDR3 is TGTGCCAGCAGCTCATCCGCGGGGGTCGACTATGGCTACACCTTC. This gives the protein CASSSSAGVDYGYTF.

The gene calls are TRBV5-1 and TRBJ1-5; a possible D gene is TRBD1 (5 bases). The CDR3 runs to 16 residues. With 4 bases removed from V and 6 bases from J, the gap between germline ends came to 20 bases. Per germline, CDR1 SGHRS and CDR2 YFSETQ. The CDR3 DNA reads as TGCGCCAGCAGCCCGGCGGGGGGGAACGGGGTTCAGCCCCAGCATTTT. Translation: CASSPAGGNGVQPQHF.

The gene calls are TRBV5-1 and TRBJ1-4; D is possibly TRBD1 (6 bases). Germline V gene lookup returns CDR1 SGHRS and CDR2 YFSETQ. The CDR3 sequence is 14 residues long. Trimming stripped 4 bases from V and 7 bases from J, with 14 bases between. CDR3 protein: CASSPDSPVEKLFF. The CDR3 bases are TGCGCCAGCAGCCCGGACAGTCCAGTTGAAAAACTGTTTTTT.

The genes are TRBV7-9 and TRBJ1-5, with a weak D call TRBD1 (5 bases). This CDR3 has 16 amino acids. V was trimmed by 5 bases and J by 5 bases, leaving 19 bases between them. Germline values: CDR1 SEHNR, CDR2 FQNEAQ (reference sequence). The CDR3 loop is CASSISGRGDHQPQHF. The CDR3 nucleotides read TGTGCCAGCAGCATTAGTGGGCGGGGGGACCATCAGCCCCAGCATTTT.

This sequence joins TRBV6-6 and TRBJ2-5, with TRBD1 matching over 9 bases. This CDR3 is 14 amino acids long. After removal of 5 bases from V and 3 bases from J, the junction contained 4 bases not matched to a gene. Looked up from germline, CDR1 is MNHNY and CDR2 is SVGAGI (reference sequence). CDR3 in amino acids: CASSRDRVKETQYF. The DNA for the CDR3 is TGTGCCAGCAGTCGGGACAGGGTAAAAGAGACCCAGTACTTC.